This TCR beta chain was sequenced in a study of shared clonotypes between healthy human individuals. Trimming pared 4 bases from V and 2 bases from J, leaving 9 bases between. CDR1 and CDR2 (germline): MNHEY, SMNVEV (reference sequence). The CDR3 is 13 residues long. Some clones are missing from TCRdb's copy, which holds only in-frame ones; the method was immunoSEQ multiplex PCR. The repertoire holds 550,000 to 800,000 clones, with about nine tenths as singletons. V and J are TRBV27 and TRBJ2-7; D possibly corresponds to TRBD2 (5 bases). The specimen sequenced was memory CD8+ T cells from PBMCs. The sample's subset: CD45RO+ cells pooled with CCR7-negative TemRA cells. The TCR was taken from a man aged 18 to 30 in good health. Some clones in this sample may be carry-over from other donors' samples. DNA for the CDR3: TGTGCCAGCAGTTCCGGGGAACCCTACGAGCAGTACTTC. It translates to CASSSGEPYEQYF.